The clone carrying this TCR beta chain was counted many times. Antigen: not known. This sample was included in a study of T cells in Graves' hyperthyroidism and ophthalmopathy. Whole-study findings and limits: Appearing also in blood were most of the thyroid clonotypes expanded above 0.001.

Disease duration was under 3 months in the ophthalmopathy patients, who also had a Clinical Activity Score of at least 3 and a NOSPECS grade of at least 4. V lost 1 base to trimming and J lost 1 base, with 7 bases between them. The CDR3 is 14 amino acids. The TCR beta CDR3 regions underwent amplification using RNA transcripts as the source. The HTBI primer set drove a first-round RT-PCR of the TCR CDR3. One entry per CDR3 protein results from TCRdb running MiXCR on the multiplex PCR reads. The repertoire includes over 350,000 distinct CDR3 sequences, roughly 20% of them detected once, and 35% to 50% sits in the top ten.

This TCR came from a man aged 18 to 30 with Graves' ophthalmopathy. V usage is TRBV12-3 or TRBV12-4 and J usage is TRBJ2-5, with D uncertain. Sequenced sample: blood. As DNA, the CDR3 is TGTGCCAGCAGTTTAGGAATTTTCCAAGAGACCCAGTACTTC. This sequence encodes CASSLGIFQETQYF.